This T cell receptor beta chain came from a study of identical twins. Overall study results and limits: Out-of-frame alpha sequences shared by twins showed excess low generation probability.

CDR1 and CDR2 (germline): SGHRS, YFSETQ. The V and J ends lost 4 bases and 2 bases respectively, with 17 bases between them. This CDR3 is built from 16 residues. On this clonotype itself: Its antigen is still unknown.

TCRdb redid the calling of the 5' RACE reads with MiXCR, one entry per CDR3 protein. Among roughly 1,500,000 distinct CDR3 sequences, 25% to 35% were seen once, and the ten largest hold about 0.3%. There were only healthy Caucasians among the donors. This TCR derives from a newborn girl in good health. This rearrangement joins TRBV5-1 to TRBJ2-3; the D call may be TRBD1 or TRBD2 (5 bases each). Sequenced: cord blood. CDR3 region: CASSPHGTQFTDTQYF. CDR3 in DNA: TGCGCCAGCAGCCCCCACGGGACCCAATTCACAGATACGCAGTATTTT.